This TCR beta chain was sequenced in a study of blood T cell repertoires in COVID-19. Study in general: Samples representing acute and convalescent COVID-19 were sourced from the United States, Italy and Spain. The analysed material was cDNA or gDNA that came from T cells, B-cell-depleted T cells, or PBMCs.

Original handling: Cell counts per sample came from amplifying reference gene primers. Profiled with immunoSEQ multiplex PCR; TCRdb holds only in-frame clones, not every one. V, J and clone size were drawn from that table, and D and trimming were deduced from the DNA. Of 150,000 to 200,000 clones in the sample, about 85% are singletons; the top ten hold 7%. The V gene's germline CDR1 is SNHLY and CDR2 FYNNEI. Trimming shortened V by 4 bases and J by 1 base, and 7 bases separated the two germline ends. The CDR3 loop spans 13 amino acids. The clonotype originates from an elderly woman in a cohort sampled during active or convalescent COVID-19. This chain connects TRBV2 to TRBJ1-1; D is possibly TRBD1 (5 bases). The material sequenced was peripheral blood. In DNA, the CDR3 is TGTGCCAGCAGTGGGCAGGGGAACACTGAAGCTTTCTTT. This encodes CASSGQGNTEAFF.